These 12 T cell receptor beta chains came from one sample sequenced in a study of cytomegalovirus exposure and HLA in healthy donors. PCR employed 60 Vbeta and 13 Jbeta primers. Profiling relied on immunoSEQ multiplex PCR, and the TCRdb table lists in-frame clones only, not all of them. The sample contains 84,000 or so clones, less than 85% of which appear only once. The sample comprised PBMCs. The receptor source for this set is a human donor in good health.

In this sample, this clone turned up a few times. The rearrangement joins TRBV7-9 to TRBJ1-2; possibly TRBD1 for D (6 bases). V was clipped by 5 bases and J by 2 bases, with 18 bases between them. Germline V gene sequence: CDR1 SEHNR, CDR2 FQNEAQ (reference sequence). This CDR3 has 16 residues. The CDR3 DNA reads TGTGCCAGCAGCATTAAACACAGGGTTGGGAACTATGGCTACACCTTC. This gives the protein CASSIKHRVGNYGYTF.

J is TRBJ2-7 and V is TRBV11-3; 15 bases fit TRBD2. V lost 3 bases to trimming and J lost 5 bases; unmatched junction nucleotides: 2. CDR3 length equals 15 residues. Germline CDR1 SGHNT, CDR2 YENEEA. The CDR3 loop is CASSFRTSGGDEQYF. Written as DNA, the CDR3 is TGTGCCAGCAGCTTTAGGACTAGCGGGGGGGACGAGCAGTACTTC.

The rearrangement links TRBV6-6 to TRBJ1-4; weak D call: TRBD1 (6 bases). Germline CDR1 reads MNHNY; CDR2 reads SVGAGI (reference sequence). The CDR3 runs to 15 residues. V lost 2 bases and J 7 bases, leaving 14 bases between the germline ends. This CDR3 reads CASSYLGQGFEKLFF. The CDR3, as DNA: TGTGCCAGCAGTTACCTCGGGCAGGGGTTTGAAAAACTGTTTTTT.

This chain links TRBV4-3 with TRBJ2-5; tentatively, D is TRBD2 (6 bases). The CDR3 is 14 amino acids. V was cut by 0 bases and J by 11 bases, with 16 bases left in between. From germline, CDR1 is LGHNA and CDR2 YSLEER. CDR3 sequence (DNA): TGCGCCAGCAGCCAAGATCCCGGGAGTCTTGAGCAGTACTTC. Its translation: CASSQDPGSLEQYF.

This clone showed up just once. V usage is TRBV19 and J usage is TRBJ1-5; perhaps TRBD1 as D (6 bases). This CDR3 contains 15 residues. V gave up 5 bases and J gave up 2 bases, with 13 bases separating them. Per germline, CDR1 LNHDA and CDR2 SQIVND (reference sequence). The CDR3 protein is CASSFQGSGNQPQHF. CDR3 nucleotides: TGTGCCAGTAGTTTTCAGGGGTCGGGCAATCAGCCCCAGCATTTT.

This sequence joins TRBV6-1 and TRBJ1-3; a possible D gene is TRBD1 (6 bases). Per germline, CDR1 MNHNS and CDR2 SASEGT. The CDR3 is 13 amino acids. The ends were cut back, 7 bases at V and 3 bases at J, with 10 bases in the middle. The CDR3 spells CASNREGGNTIYF. The CDR3 bases are TGTGCCAGCAACAGGGAAGGTGGAAACACCATATATTTT.

V and J are TRBV6-6 and TRBJ2-3, with TRBD1 matching over 10 bases. The CDR3 length is 14 residues. Trimming removed 5 bases from V and 3 bases from J; junction bases left unmatched: 2. Germline V lookup: CDR1 MNHNY, CDR2 SVGAGI (reference sequence). CDR3: CASSDRGPTDTQYF. The DNA for the CDR3 is TGTGCCAGCAGTGACAGGGGGCCTACAGATACGCAGTATTTT.

The CDR3 here is CASSSDRGITGELFF. CDR3 coding DNA: TGTGCCAGCAGTTCCGACAGGGGGATCACCGGGGAGCTGTTTTTT. The chain carries TRBV6-5 and TRBJ2-2; 9 bases are a match to TRBD1. The CDR3 runs 15 residues. Trimming removed 4 bases from V and 4 bases from J; junction bases left unmatched: 4. Per germline, CDR1 MNHEY and CDR2 SVGAGI.

This rearrangement joins TRBV21-1 to TRBJ2-7; TRBD1, the D gene given by the table, was not confirmed from the DNA. TRBV21-1 is a known pseudogene. The length of the CDR3 is 15 residues. CDR3 nucleotides: TGTGCCAGCAGCAAAGTTCAGGCCAGCTCCTACGAGCAGTACTTC. This gives the protein CASSKVQASSYEQYF.

This rearrangement joins TRBV29-1 to TRBJ1-1; 7 bases fit TRBD1. The CDR3 is 15 amino acids. Germline CDR1 SQVTM, CDR2 ANQGSEA. The V and J ends lost 5 bases and 2 bases, in that order; junction bases with no gene match: 11. In DNA, the CDR3 is TGCAGCGTTATAGACAGGGTGGGAAGTAACACTGAAGCTTTCTTT. This sequence encodes CSVIDRVGSNTEAFF.

The chain couples TRBV5-4 to TRBJ1-6; unclear D gene. V dropped 4 bases and J dropped 9 bases, with 8 bases sitting between them. CDR3 length: 12 residues. Per germline, CDR1 SGHNT and CDR2 YYREEE (reference sequence). Written as DNA, the CDR3 is TGTGCCAGCAGCCCCGCGGGTTCACCCCTCCACTTT. Translating it yields CASSPAGSPLHF.

This clone was detected only once. V is TRBV11-2 and J is TRBJ1-1; D uncertain. The germline gives CDR1 SGHAT, CDR2 FQNNGV. This CDR3 region has 13 residues. V was trimmed by 7 bases and J by 1 base, leaving 10 bases between them. The CDR3 region is CASTFSRNTEAFF. CDR3 sequence (DNA): TGTGCCAGCACCTTCTCTCGGAACACTGAAGCTTTCTTT.